This T cell receptor (beta chain) was retrieved from a study of blood T cell repertoires in COVID-19. Study-wide background: The United States, Italy and Spain were the sources of the acute and convalescent COVID-19 samples. PBMCs, B-cell-depleted T cells, or T cells provided the cDNA or gDNA that made up the material.

Profiled with immunoSEQ multiplex PCR; TCRdb holds only in-frame clones, not every one. The repertoire includes approximately 380,000 clones, roughly 92% of them detected once, and more than 0.85% sits in the top ten. In terms of age and location, participants ranged from roughly 18 to 100 years and lived in under 30 US areas. This TCR came from a woman between 40 and 55 years old who had been exposed to COVID-19. The source material was PBMCs or T cells enriched from blood (not recorded which).

In nucleotides, the CDR3 is TGTGCCTGGAGTGTATACGGGTCTGGGGCCAACGTCCTGACTTTC. This translates into CAWSVYGSGANVLTF. The chain recombines TRBV30 with TRBJ2-6; D remains unclear. V was trimmed by 0 bases and J by 1 base, leaving 7 bases between them. Germline V CDR1 and CDR2: GTSNPN, SVGIG (reference sequence). The CDR3 extends over 15 amino acids.